This T cell receptor beta chain is drawn from a study of cytomegalovirus exposure and HLA in healthy donors. Study-wide results and caveats: Links to common viral pathogens appeared, in a later analysis, for several of the most significant clusters.

On this clone: Its target is unknown.

This CDR3 contains 15 residues. The germline V and J ends were trimmed by 0 bases and 3 bases, with 11 bases remaining between them. Germline V gene lookup returns CDR1 MGHRA and CDR2 YSYEKL. PCR was performed using 60 Vbeta and 13 Jbeta primers. TCRdb's copy holds only in-frame clones and misses some; the assay was immunoSEQ multiplex PCR. The sample records approximately 280,000 clones, 85% to 90% being singletons. The rearrangement links TRBV4-1 to TRBJ1-1; D ambiguous. Sample: PBMCs. The source is a woman aged 18-29 years in good health and CMV-seronegative. The CDR3 DNA sequence: TGCGCCAGCAGCCAAGAGGCAGGCTTCCACACTGAAGCTTTCTTT. Translated, it gives CASSQEAGFHTEAFF.